This TCR beta chain was profiled in a study of blood T cell repertoires in COVID-19. Study-level information: PBMCs, B-cell-depleted T cells, or T cells were the source of the cDNA or gDNA that made up the material.

Trimming took 5 bases from V and 5 from J, leaving 14 bases between them. The CDR3 is 14 amino acids. The germline V gene has CDR1 SGHRS and CDR2 YFSETQ. Per the original methods: How many nucleated cells were present was estimated from reference gene primer amplification. The data were produced by immunoSEQ multiplex PCR, yet TCRdb's version contains in-frame clones alone and is incomplete. V and J calls and clone size come straight from that table; D and trimming were deduced from the DNA. This repertoire shows approximately 190,000 clones, more than 85% found once; its top ten account for 2.1%. The origin of this receptor is a man aged 70 or older with active or convalescent COVID-19. The sample comprised peripheral blood. The chain has TRBV5-1 and TRBJ2-1; perhaps TRBD2 as D (5 bases). The CDR3 spells CASSRPGSDNEQFF. The CDR3, as DNA: TGCGCCAGCAGTAGGCCGGGTAGCGACAATGAGCAGTTCTTC.